This is a list of T cell receptor beta chains from one sample in a study of blood T cell repertoires in COVID-19. Libraries were prepared by immunoSEQ multiplex PCR; TCRdb keeps only in-frame clonotypes and omits some of them. The sample yields approximately 110,000 clones, around nine tenths seen once. The sample comprised peripheral blood. These receptors were obtained from a woman in her fifties or sixties with active or convalescent COVID-19. Both conserved end residues are part of each CDR3. The order of the fields is D gene, J gene, CDR3 length, clone size, V gene, CDR3 protein, CDR3 DNA. D genes are given only for firm matches. Only some rows state a clone size, as once, few, many or a class for expanded clones.

d_call: TRBD1
j_call: TRBJ1-2
cdr3_length: 16
clone_size: -
v_call: TRBV6-2/TRBV6-3
cdr3_aa: CASSYFRTGGNYGYTF
cdr3_nt: TGTGCCAGCAGTTACTTCAGGACAGGGGGCAACTATGGCTACACCTTC

d_call: -
j_call: TRBJ1-1
cdr3_length: 15
clone_size: -
v_call: TRBV4-2
cdr3_aa: CASSREGQGYTEAFF
cdr3_nt: TGTGCCAGCAGCCGAGAGGGGCAGGGGTACACTGAAGCTTTCTTT

d_call: -
j_call: TRBJ2-7
cdr3_length: 14
clone_size: few
v_call: TRBV30
cdr3_aa: CAWSVDSGSYEQYF
cdr3_nt: TGTGCCTGGAGTGTGGATAGCGGATCCTACGAGCAGTACTTC

d_call: TRBD2
j_call: TRBJ2-1
cdr3_length: 19
clone_size: -
v_call: TRBV30
cdr3_aa: CAWSVHRLAGTRGDNEQFF
cdr3_nt: TGTGCCTGGAGTGTACATAGGCTAGCGGGTACGAGAGGGGATAATGAGCAGTTCTTC

d_call: -
j_call: TRBJ2-7
cdr3_length: 17
clone_size: -
v_call: TRBV21-1
cdr3_aa: CASSKAWTSGSPCEQYF
cdr3_nt: TGTGCCAGCAGCAAAGCCTGGACTAGCGGGAGTCCGTGTGAGCAGTACTTC

d_call: -
j_call: TRBJ2-1
cdr3_length: 12
clone_size: -
v_call: TRBV9
cdr3_aa: CASSGLAREQFF
cdr3_nt: TGTGCCAGCAGCGGCCTAGCTCGTGAGCAGTTCTTC

d_call: TRBD2
j_call: TRBJ2-5
cdr3_length: 15
clone_size: -
v_call: TRBV6-5
cdr3_aa: CASGRFGEGQEAQYF
cdr3_nt: TGTGCCTCCGGACGATTCGGGGAGGGCCAGGAGGCCCAGTACTTC

d_call: TRBD1
j_call: TRBJ1-1
cdr3_length: 15
clone_size: -
v_call: TRBV29-1
cdr3_aa: CSVEGGGTGGVGAFF
cdr3_nt: TGCAGCGTTGAAGGAGGGGGGACAGGGGGTGTCGGGGCTTTCTTT

d_call: TRBD2
j_call: TRBJ2-5
cdr3_length: 15
clone_size: -
v_call: TRBV5-1
cdr3_aa: CASSLSGRAYETQYF
cdr3_nt: TGCGCCAGCAGCTTAAGCGGGAGGGCCTATGAGACCCAGTACTTC

d_call: -
j_call: TRBJ2-5
cdr3_length: 13
clone_size: -
v_call: TRBV10-3
cdr3_aa: CAISGAYQETQYF
cdr3_nt: TGTGCCATCAGTGGGGCGTACCAAGAGACCCAGTACTTC

d_call: -
j_call: TRBJ2-5
cdr3_length: 13
clone_size: -
v_call: TRBV7-8
cdr3_aa: CASSLMERETQYF
cdr3_nt: TGTGCCAGCAGCTTAATGGAGAGGGAGACCCAGTACTTC

d_call: TRBD1
j_call: TRBJ1-5
cdr3_length: 18
clone_size: -
v_call: TRBV7-8
cdr3_aa: CASSLVRQGLVDNQPQHF
cdr3_nt: TGTGCCAGCAGCTTAGTTCGACAGGGGTTAGTTGACAATCAGCCCCAGCATTTT

d_call: TRBD1
j_call: TRBJ2-7
cdr3_length: 13
clone_size: -
v_call: TRBV2
cdr3_aa: CASRGDSSYEQYF
cdr3_nt: TGTGCCAGCAGGGGGGACAGTTCCTACGAGCAGTACTTC

d_call: TRBD2
j_call: TRBJ2-7
cdr3_length: 14
clone_size: few
v_call: TRBV28
cdr3_aa: CASSPLAGGAEQYF
cdr3_nt: TGTGCCAGCAGTCCACTAGCGGGAGGAGCCGAGCAGTACTTC

d_call: -
j_call: TRBJ1-1
cdr3_length: 15
clone_size: -
v_call: TRBV7-9
cdr3_aa: CASSSNNRVGTEAFF
cdr3_nt: TGTGCCAGCAGCTCGAATAACAGGGTTGGCACTGAAGCTTTCTTT

d_call: -
j_call: TRBJ2-7
cdr3_length: 14
clone_size: once
v_call: TRBV9
cdr3_aa: CASSVDPGAYEQYF
cdr3_nt: TGTGCCAGCAGCGTAGACCCAGGGGCCTACGAGCAGTACTTC

d_call: TRBD1
j_call: TRBJ1-4
cdr3_length: 14
clone_size: -
v_call: TRBV2
cdr3_aa: CASSRDRANEKLFF
cdr3_nt: TGTGCCAGCAGTCGGGACAGGGCAAATGAAAAACTGTTTTTT

d_call: -
j_call: TRBJ2-3
cdr3_length: 16
clone_size: -
v_call: TRBV7-3
cdr3_aa: CASSRGSRTSTDTQYF
cdr3_nt: TGTGCCAGCAGTAGGGGTAGCCGCACTAGCACAGATACGCAGTATTTT

d_call: -
j_call: TRBJ2-3
cdr3_length: 13
clone_size: -
v_call: TRBV4-1
cdr3_aa: CASSPKPSDTQYF
cdr3_nt: TGCGCCAGCAGCCCTAAACCTTCAGATACGCAGTATTTT

d_call: TRBD1
j_call: TRBJ1-2
cdr3_length: 15
clone_size: -
v_call: TRBV15
cdr3_aa: CATSRDRQGIDGYTF
cdr3_nt: TGTGCCACCAGCAGGGACCGACAGGGGATTGATGGCTACACCTTC

d_call: TRBD1
j_call: TRBJ1-4
cdr3_length: 16
clone_size: -
v_call: TRBV28
cdr3_aa: CASSFYRGRSNEKLFF
cdr3_nt: TGTGCCAGCAGTTTTTATAGGGGGCGAAGTAATGAAAAACTGTTTTTT

d_call: -
j_call: TRBJ2-1
cdr3_length: 14
clone_size: -
v_call: TRBV7-9
cdr3_aa: CASSHRLVDNEQFF
cdr3_nt: TGTGCCAGCAGCCATCGGCTAGTCGACAATGAGCAGTTCTTC

d_call: -
j_call: TRBJ2-1
cdr3_length: 11
clone_size: -
v_call: TRBV29-1
cdr3_aa: CSDGGAGEQFF
cdr3_nt: TGCAGCGATGGGGGGGCTGGAGAGCAGTTCTTC

d_call: TRBD2
j_call: TRBJ2-1
cdr3_length: 15
clone_size: -
v_call: TRBV5-1
cdr3_aa: CASLSGMGTYNEQFF
cdr3_nt: TGCGCCAGCCTTAGCGGGATGGGGACCTACAATGAGCAGTTCTTC

d_call: TRBD1
j_call: TRBJ1-5
cdr3_length: 14
clone_size: -
v_call: TRBV6-5
cdr3_aa: CASSYSTGIQPQHF
cdr3_nt: TGTGCCAGCAGTTACTCGACAGGGATCCAGCCCCAGCATTTT

d_call: -
j_call: TRBJ1-1
cdr3_length: 15
clone_size: -
v_call: TRBV5-4
cdr3_aa: CASSLANDRVTEAFF
cdr3_nt: TGTGCCAGCAGCTTGGCCAACGACCGGGTAACTGAAGCTTTCTTT

d_call: -
j_call: TRBJ2-5
cdr3_length: 15
clone_size: once
v_call: TRBV18
cdr3_aa: CASSPPSAPQETQYF
cdr3_nt: TGTGCCAGCTCACCACCGTCAGCGCCACAAGAGACCCAGTACTTC

d_call: -
j_call: TRBJ2-1
cdr3_length: 16
clone_size: -
v_call: TRBV18
cdr3_aa: CASSPRGQRDVNEQFF
cdr3_nt: TGTGCCAGCTCACCAAGAGGACAGAGGGATGTAAATGAGCAGTTCTTC

d_call: -
j_call: TRBJ1-1
cdr3_length: 14
clone_size: -
v_call: TRBV4-1
cdr3_aa: CASSQVGQHWEAFF
cdr3_nt: TGCGCCAGCAGCCAAGTGGGACAACACTGGGAAGCTTTCTTT

d_call: TRBD2
j_call: TRBJ2-7
cdr3_length: 15
clone_size: -
v_call: TRBV5-1
cdr3_aa: CASSLRTSGNDEQYF
cdr3_nt: TGCGCCAGCAGCTTGCGGACTAGCGGGAACGACGAGCAGTACTTC

d_call: -
j_call: TRBJ1-4
cdr3_length: 16
clone_size: -
v_call: TRBV30
cdr3_aa: CAWSVGRRAVFEKLFF
cdr3_nt: TGTGCCTGGAGTGTAGGTCGCAGGGCGGTATTTGAAAAACTGTTTTTT

d_call: -
j_call: TRBJ1-3
cdr3_length: 14
clone_size: -
v_call: TRBV2
cdr3_aa: CASGVGLSGNTIYF
cdr3_nt: TGTGCCAGCGGAGTTGGGTTATCTGGAAACACCATATATTTT

d_call: -
j_call: TRBJ2-2
cdr3_length: 15
clone_size: few
v_call: TRBV5-1
cdr3_aa: CASSPPGGADGELFF
cdr3_nt: TGCGCCAGCAGCCCGCCGGGGGGCGCGGACGGGGAGCTGTTTTTT

d_call: TRBD2
j_call: TRBJ2-7
cdr3_length: 13
clone_size: once
v_call: TRBV20-1
cdr3_aa: CSASGLAGNEQYF
cdr3_nt: TGCAGTGCTAGTGGTCTAGCGGGAAACGAGCAGTACTTC

d_call: -
j_call: TRBJ2-4
cdr3_length: 13
clone_size: -
v_call: TRBV21-1
cdr3_aa: CASKTGGWDIQYF
cdr3_nt: TGTGCCAGCAAAACGGGAGGCTGGGACATTCAGTACTTC

d_call: TRBD2
j_call: TRBJ2-1
cdr3_length: 15
clone_size: -
v_call: TRBV5-4
cdr3_aa: CASSPPGLEYNEQFF
cdr3_nt: TGTGCCAGCAGCCCCCCGGGACTAGAGTACAATGAGCAGTTCTTC

d_call: TRBD1
j_call: TRBJ1-1
cdr3_length: 16
clone_size: -
v_call: TRBV7-8
cdr3_aa: CASRQYSGTGLTEAFF
cdr3_nt: TGTGCCAGCAGACAGTATAGCGGGACAGGGTTAACTGAAGCTTTCTTT

d_call: TRBD2
j_call: TRBJ2-1
cdr3_length: 16
clone_size: -
v_call: TRBV10-3
cdr3_aa: CAISERMLAGGNEQFF
cdr3_nt: TGTGCCATCAGTGAAAGGATGCTAGCGGGGGGGAATGAGCAGTTCTTC

d_call: -
j_call: TRBJ1-4
cdr3_length: 14
clone_size: -
v_call: TRBV6-5
cdr3_aa: CASREQAANEKLFF
cdr3_nt: TGTGCCAGCCGAGAACAGGCAGCAAATGAAAAACTGTTTTTT

d_call: -
j_call: TRBJ1-6
cdr3_length: 14
clone_size: few
v_call: TRBV28
cdr3_aa: CASSGQYTNSPLHF
cdr3_nt: TGTGCCAGCAGCGGACAGTATACGAATTCACCCCTCCACTTT

d_call: -
j_call: TRBJ2-1
cdr3_length: 13
clone_size: -
v_call: TRBV5-4
cdr3_aa: CASSLQPYNEQFF
cdr3_nt: TGTGCCAGCAGCTTACAGCCCTACAATGAGCAGTTCTTC

d_call: TRBD1
j_call: TRBJ2-1
cdr3_length: 12
clone_size: -
v_call: TRBV7-2
cdr3_aa: CASSHWTGGQFF
cdr3_nt: TGTGCCAGCAGCCACTGGACAGGGGGCCAGTTCTTC

d_call: -
j_call: TRBJ2-5
cdr3_length: 16
clone_size: -
v_call: TRBV28
cdr3_aa: CASSPADARDYKTQYF
cdr3_nt: TGTGCCAGCAGTCCCGCGGACGCGAGGGATTACAAGACCCAGTACTTC

d_call: -
j_call: TRBJ2-7
cdr3_length: 13
clone_size: once
v_call: TRBV28
cdr3_aa: CASTNQVGGEQYF
cdr3_nt: TGTGCCAGCACTAATCAAGTCGGGGGCGAGCAGTACTTC

d_call: TRBD1
j_call: TRBJ2-7
cdr3_length: 16
clone_size: once
v_call: TRBV28
cdr3_aa: CASRPPSGTGTYEQYF
cdr3_nt: TGTGCCAGCAGGCCTCCCTCCGGGACAGGGACCTACGAGCAGTACTTC

d_call: TRBD1
j_call: TRBJ2-7
cdr3_length: 14
clone_size: -
v_call: TRBV10-3
cdr3_aa: CATSGTGGYYEQYF
cdr3_nt: TGTGCCACCTCCGGGACAGGGGGATACTACGAGCAGTACTTC

d_call: TRBD2
j_call: TRBJ2-1
cdr3_length: 15
clone_size: -
v_call: TRBV27
cdr3_aa: CASSTGTSGNNEQFF
cdr3_nt: TGTGCCAGCAGCACCGGGACTAGCGGGAATAATGAGCAGTTCTTC

d_call: TRBD1
j_call: TRBJ2-7
cdr3_length: 15
clone_size: -
v_call: TRBV6-5
cdr3_aa: CASGPMGQGAREQYF
cdr3_nt: TGTGCCAGCGGGCCGATGGGGCAGGGGGCGCGTGAGCAGTACTTC

d_call: -
j_call: TRBJ2-5
cdr3_length: 13
clone_size: -
v_call: TRBV6-6
cdr3_aa: CASSRMEEETQYF
cdr3_nt: TGTGCCAGCTCTCGAATGGAGGAAGAGACCCAGTACTTC

d_call: TRBD2
j_call: TRBJ2-7
cdr3_length: 16
clone_size: -
v_call: TRBV28
cdr3_aa: CASSLSLASGSSEQYF
cdr3_nt: TGTGCCAGCAGTTTATCACTGGCTAGCGGGAGCAGCGAGCAGTACTTC